Following are 27 T cell receptor beta chains from one sample sequenced in a study of siplizumab effects on memory and regulatory T cells. The data were produced by immunoSEQ multiplex PCR, yet TCRdb's version contains in-frame clones alone and is incomplete. The sample contains over 85,000 clones, about 93% of which appear only once. The sample taken for sequencing was non-Treg CD4+ T cells sorted from blood. The receptors shown here come from a human donor in good health.

The chain couples TRBV7-3 to TRBJ2-7; D perhaps matches TRBD2 (5 bases). The germline CDR1 and CDR2 sequences are SGHTA and FQGTGA. V dropped 6 bases and J dropped 2 bases, with 14 bases sitting between them. The CDR3 is 14 amino acids. CDR3 amino acids: CASSLNGKTYEQYF. CDR3 nucleotides: TGTGCCAGCAGTCTCAACGGGAAAACCTACGAGCAGTACTTC.

The rearrangement uses TRBV2 and TRBJ2-4; D perhaps matches TRBD2 (6 bases). The V gene's germline CDR1 is SNHLY and CDR2 FYNNEI. The CDR3 contains 16 residues. V lost 4 bases and J 1 base, leaving 14 bases between the germline ends. The CDR3 spells CASSVNSGAAKNIQYF. Here the CDR3 DNA reads TGTGCCAGCAGTGTTAATTCGGGAGCGGCCAAAAACATTCAGTACTTC.

The rearrangement links TRBV30 to TRBJ2-5; 8 nucleotides line up with TRBD1. Germline CDR1 and CDR2: GTSNPN and SVGIG (reference sequence). CDR3 length: 13 amino acids. J was trimmed by 5 bases and V by 4 bases; bases with no gene match: 6. The DNA for the CDR3 is TGTGCCTGGATGGGGCAGGGGGCCGAGACCCAGTACTTC. It is translated as CAWMGQGAETQYF.

CDR3 coding DNA: TGTGCCTGGAGTCAGGGACAGACCTACAATGAGCAGTTCTTC. It codes for CAWSQGQTYNEQFF. The chain employs TRBV30 and TRBJ2-1, with 7 bases identical to TRBD1. The CDR3 consists of 14 residues. V lost 2 bases and J lost 2; bases outside the gene matches: 3. Germline-derived CDR1 and CDR2 are GTSNPN and SVGIG (reference sequence).

V gene TRBV7-8 combines with J gene TRBJ2-7, with D hard to call. CDR1 SGHVS and CDR2 FQNEAQ come from the germline V gene. CDR3 length equals 15 residues. V lost 4 bases to trimming and J lost 0 bases, with 13 bases between them. In DNA, the CDR3 is TGTGCCAGCAGCTCCTACGCCGGGTCCTCCTACGAGCAGTACTTC. Translating gives CASSSYAGSSYEQYF.

The V gene is TRBV11-3, the J gene TRBJ2-7, with TRBD1 matching over 11 bases. The germline gives CDR1 SGHNT, CDR2 YENEEA. The CDR3 is 17 amino acids. V gave up 5 bases and J gave up 1 base; unmatched junction bases: 10. CDR3 sequence reads: CASSILGQGVGSYEQYF. Written as DNA, the CDR3 is TGTGCCAGCAGCATACTGGGACAGGGGGTAGGTTCCTACGAGCAGTACTTC.

V is TRBV5-1 and J is TRBJ1-4; 7 positions match TRBD1. Germline loops: CDR1 SGHRS, CDR2 YFSETQ. The trim removed 5 bases at V and 2 bases at J, leaving 0 bases unmatched. This CDR3 contains 13 residues. The CDR3 spells CASRGQTNEKLFF. The CDR3 region has the DNA TGCGCCAGCAGGGGACAGACTAATGAAAAACTGTTTTTT. Full variable domain (rest looked up from reference TRBV5-1 and TRBJ1-4): KAGVTQTPRYLIKTRGQQVTLSCSPISGHRSVSWYQQTPGQGLQFLFEYFSETQRNKGNFPGRFSGRQFSNSRSEMNVSTLELGDSALYLCASRGQTNEKLFFGSGTQLSVL.

The CDR3 nucleotides are TGTGCCAGCAGTCCACAATTACAGCCTTTTCAGTACTTC. Translation: CASSPQLQPFQYF. This chain links TRBV27 with TRBJ2-5; D is undetermined. The CDR3 contains 13 residues. V was clipped by 5 bases and J by 11 bases, with 18 bases between them. Germline CDR1 MNHEY, CDR2 SMNVEV (reference sequence).

This clone is a singleton in its sample. The chain uses TRBV4-1 and TRBJ2-7; TRBD2 agrees at 10 bases. Germline lookup yields CDR1 MGHRA and CDR2 YSYEKL. CDR3 length: 17 amino acids. Trimming cost V 4 bases and J 5 bases; bases outside gene matches: 14. In DNA form, the CDR3 reads TGCGCCAGCAGCCCCCGGGGTCTAGCGGGAGTATCCCACGAGCAGTACTTC. Protein product: CASSPRGLAGVSHEQYF.

The chain recombines TRBV29-1 with TRBJ2-7; 15 positions agree with TRBD2. V lost 4 bases, J lost 2 bases, and 3 bases stayed unmatched. This CDR3 is built from 15 residues. CDR1 SQVTM and CDR2 ANQGSEA come from the germline V gene. CDR3: CSVVGLAGGTYEQYF. The CDR3 coding sequence is TGCAGCGTTGTGGGACTAGCGGGAGGAACCTACGAGCAGTACTTC.

The chain recombines TRBV4-1 with TRBJ1-2, with D perhaps matching TRBD1 (6 bases). There are 15 residues in the CDR3. Per the germline V gene, CDR1 is MGHRA and CDR2 is YSYEKL. V shed 1 base and J shed 2 bases, with 11 bases lying between them. CDR3 sequence (DNA): TGCGCCAGCAGCCAAGGGGATCAGGGGAACTATGGCTACACCTTC. Protein: CASSQGDQGNYGYTF.

This chain joins TRBV9 and TRBJ1-5, with no clear D. The CDR3 is made up of 16 amino acids. Germline V lookup: CDR1 SGDLS, CDR2 YYNGEE. V lost 4 bases to trimming and J lost 1 base, with 15 bases between them. The CDR3 DNA sequence: TGTGCCAGCAGCCCCCGGGATGGGGAGAGCAATCAGCCCCAGCATTTT. It is translated as CASSPRDGESNQPQHF.

The J gene is TRBJ1-1, the V gene TRBV4-1; 9 positions match TRBD1. This CDR3 is 15 amino acids long. Germline V gene sequence: CDR1 MGHRA, CDR2 YSYEKL. V was clipped by 1 base and J by 5 bases; unmatched bases: 5. Here the CDR3 reads CASSQGQGVETEAFF. The CDR3 DNA sequence: TGCGCCAGCAGCCAAGGACAGGGGGTAGAGACTGAAGCTTTCTTT.

A single count supports this clone. The J gene is TRBJ1-1, the V gene TRBV4-1; D gene ambiguous. This CDR3 is 15 amino acids long. V was clipped by 0 bases and J by 5 bases, with 13 bases between them. Germline values: CDR1 MGHRA, CDR2 YSYEKL. Here the CDR3 DNA reads TGCGCCAGCAGCCAAGAGTATTGGGCGGGGACTGAAGCTTTCTTT. This sequence encodes CASSQEYWAGTEAFF.

The chain is built from TRBV4-2 and TRBJ2-2; 14 nucleotides agree with TRBD2. The CDR3 runs 20 residues. Germline V CDR1 and CDR2: LGHNA, YNFKEQ. J lost 7 bases, V lost 2 bases, and 15 bases had no gene match. CDR3 DNA: TGTGCCAGCAGCCAACCGATCGGACTAGCGGGAGGTTACGGAGGCGGGGAGCTGTTTTTT. It codes for CASSQPIGLAGGYGGGELFF.

V and J are TRBV6-5 and TRBJ1-1; TRBD1 agrees at 11 bases. Germline V gene data show CDR1 as MNHEY and CDR2 as SVGAGI. The CDR3 totals 14 residues. V shed 6 bases, J shed 4 bases, and the junction held 4 bases outside the gene matches. The CDR3 spells CASRRTGGGTEAFF. The CDR3, as DNA: TGTGCCAGCAGAAGGACAGGGGGCGGCACTGAAGCTTTCTTT.

The V and J genes are TRBV5-1 and TRBJ1-1, with 8 bases that match TRBD1. The CDR3 covers 15 residues. Germline V CDR1 and CDR2: SGHRS, YFSETQ. The trim removed 0 bases at V and 4 bases at J, leaving 5 bases unmatched. In nucleotides, the CDR3 is TGCGCCAGCAGCTTGGCCGACAGGGGTGGCACTGAAGCTTTCTTT. This gives the protein CASSLADRGGTEAFF.

CDR3: CASSQDPGRSYGYTF. The CDR3 region has the DNA TGCGCCAGCAGCCAAGATCCGGGGCGGTCATATGGCTACACCTTC. The chain recombines TRBV4-1 with TRBJ1-2; D may be TRBD1 (5 bases). CDR3 size: 15 residues. Germline V gene lookup returns CDR1 MGHRA and CDR2 YSYEKL. Trimming removed 0 bases from V and 5 bases from J, with 13 bases in between.

This sequence joins TRBV19 and TRBJ1-2; TRBD1 aligns across 8 bases. Trimming removed 5 bases from V and 5 bases from J; junction bases left unmatched: 7. CDR3 length: 14 amino acids. Per the germline V gene, CDR1 is LNHDA and CDR2 is SQIVND (reference sequence). Written as DNA, the CDR3 is TGTGCCAGTAGTCTAGCGACAGGGGAATATGGCTACACCTTC. It is translated as CASSLATGEYGYTF.

The chain links TRBV5-6 to TRBJ1-1, with D possibly TRBD1 on 5 matching bases. The CDR3 length is 13 residues. Trimming pared 5 bases from V and 1 base from J, leaving 9 bases between. Germline lookup yields CDR1 SGHDT and CDR2 YYEEEE. CDR3 amino acids: CASSFDRNTEAFF. In DNA, the CDR3 is TGTGCCAGCAGTTTTGACAGGAACACTGAAGCTTTCTTT.

This chain links TRBV5-6 with TRBJ1-1; TRBD1 matches at 9 bases. Germline V lookup: CDR1 SGHDT, CDR2 YYEEEE. The ends lost 4 bases at V and 8 bases at J; junction bases unmatched: 12. The length of the CDR3 is 15 residues. The CDR3 loop is CASSPLGTGRREAFF. Written as DNA, the CDR3 is TGTGCCAGCAGCCCCCTGGGGACAGGGCGTCGGGAAGCTTTCTTT.

Here the CDR3 reads CATSLDRDWETQYF. Here the CDR3 DNA reads TGTGCCACCAGCCTGGACAGGGATTGGGAGACCCAGTACTTC. This sequence joins TRBV15 and TRBJ2-5, with TRBD1 identical over 8 bases. The CDR3 extends over 14 amino acids. V lost 5 bases and J lost 5; bases outside the gene matches: 7. From germline, CDR1 is LNHNV and CDR2 YYDKDF (reference sequence).

This chain uses TRBV27 with TRBJ2-2; D remains ambiguous. V was clipped by 7 bases and J by 4 bases, with 28 bases between them. Germline assignment: CDR1 MNHEY and CDR2 SMNVEV (reference sequence). The CDR3 has 19 amino acids. CDR3 DNA sequence: TGTGCCAGCACCCCTCTGCCCAGGTTCATTAGTGTTAGCACCGGGGAGCTGTTTTTT. Translating gives CASTPLPRFISVSTGELFF.

The chain combines TRBV2 with TRBJ1-4; D is ambiguous. The CDR3 is made up of 11 amino acids. The V gene's germline CDR1 is SNHLY and CDR2 FYNNEI. Between the trimmed V and J ends, which lost 6 bases and 13 bases, there was a span of 12 bases. In nucleotides, the CDR3 is TGTGCCAGCAGGGGTAGGGTGTTACTGTTTTTT. This translates into CASRGRVLLFF.

The V and J genes are TRBV5-1 and TRBJ2-1, with D perhaps TRBD1 (5 bases). V lost 0 bases and J 9 bases, leaving 13 bases between the germline ends. The CDR3 loop spans 14 amino acids. CDR1 SGHRS and CDR2 YFSETQ come from the germline V gene. The CDR3 here is CASSLGSGNGEQFF. In DNA, the CDR3 is TGCGCCAGCAGCTTGGGTTCAGGGAATGGTGAGCAGTTCTTC.

The gene calls are TRBV30 and TRBJ1-2; D gene uncertain. The CDR3 runs to 14 residues. Germline V CDR1 and CDR2: GTSNPN, SVGIG (reference sequence). V lost 0 bases and J lost 4, with 12 bases in between. CDR3 in amino acids: CAWSVLMGLYGYTF. The DNA of the CDR3 is TGTGCCTGGAGTGTACTTATGGGCCTCTATGGCTACACCTTC.

In regard to this clone: This specimen includes other DNA sequences encoding the same CDR3. The chain uses TRBV9 and TRBJ2-1; TRBD1 matches 8 bases. The V segment lost 3 bases and the J segment 4 bases; nucleotides outside the gene matches: 3. Germline lookup yields CDR1 SGDLS and CDR2 YYNGEE. The CDR3 is 14 amino acids. Written as DNA, the CDR3 is TGTGCCAGCAGCGCCGACAGGGGTTACAATGAGCAGTTCTTC. Its protein product is CASSADRGYNEQFF.